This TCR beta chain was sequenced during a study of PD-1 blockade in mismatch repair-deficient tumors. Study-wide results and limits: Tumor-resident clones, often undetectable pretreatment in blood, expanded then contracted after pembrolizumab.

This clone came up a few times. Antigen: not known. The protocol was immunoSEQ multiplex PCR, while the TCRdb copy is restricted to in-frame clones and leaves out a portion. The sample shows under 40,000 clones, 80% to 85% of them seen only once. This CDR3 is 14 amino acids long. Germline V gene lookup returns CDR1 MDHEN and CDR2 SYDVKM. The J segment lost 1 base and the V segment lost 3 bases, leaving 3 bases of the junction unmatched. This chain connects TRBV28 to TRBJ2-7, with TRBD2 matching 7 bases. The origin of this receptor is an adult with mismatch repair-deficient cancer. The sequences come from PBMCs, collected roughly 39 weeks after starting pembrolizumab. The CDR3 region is CASSFLGGSYEQYF. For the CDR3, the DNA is TGTGCCAGCAGTTTCCTGGGAGGGTCCTACGAGCAGTACTTC.